This T cell receptor beta chain was identified during a study of T cell repertoires in cytomegalovirus infection (dated by TCRdb to between 2017 and 2020). Broadly, across the study: Alongside well-studied HLA-B-restricted epitopes, the peptide stimulations were aimed at recently identified HLA-C-restricted CMV epitopes, whose presentation resists viral immunomodulation. The HLA type of each donor mattered for the analysis, because public TCR beta signatures pointed to carriage of CMV infection along with the matching HLA type. Overall study results and their limits: The ex vivo response was dominated by HLA-C-restricted CMV-specific TCR beta clonotypes, and the single most frequent clonotype in two of eight donors was supplied by these HLA-C-restricted clonotypes. In both this cohort and an independent approximately 400-donor cohort, the cumulative frequency of public TCR beta family members distinguished carriers of CMV infection plus the relevant HLA type.

For sequencing, an Illumina HiSeq 1500 was employed. Using fastp trimming at Q25 and MiXCR clonotype assembly, TCRdb reanalyzed the public sequencing data and kept in-frame beta chains. Rows with a matching CDR3 protein are joined into one entry that keeps the most common DNA and genes. The sample includes roughly 860,000 distinct CDR3 sequences, with about 31% observed a single time. The ten largest clones add up to approximately 13% of the sample. CDR1 is given as SGHTS and CDR2 as YDEGEE, both from the germline V gene. The CDR3 sequence holds 15 residues, the cysteine and phenylalanine included. Just the 45-base CDR3 DNA is kept, in frame starting at base 1. The treatment or condition label, as the study defines it: in vitro stimulation with specific CMV peptide epitopes to enrich CMV-specific T cells. Concerning this clonotype: This receptor's antigen is unknown. An end of the junction differs from the germline gene, which may be a read error.

This sample comprised cultured CD8+ T cells from PBMCs, obtained from culture after CMV antigen stimulation. The clonotype comes from a human donor in good health (CMV status not recorded). Some clones in this sample may be carry-over from other donors' samples. The rearranged segments are TRBV5-8 and TRBJ2-1; no D gene call is confident. The DNA reads as follows: TGTGTCAGCAGTGTGCTACCTAGCTCCTACAATGAGCAGTTCTTC. It translates as CVSSVLPSSYNEQFF.